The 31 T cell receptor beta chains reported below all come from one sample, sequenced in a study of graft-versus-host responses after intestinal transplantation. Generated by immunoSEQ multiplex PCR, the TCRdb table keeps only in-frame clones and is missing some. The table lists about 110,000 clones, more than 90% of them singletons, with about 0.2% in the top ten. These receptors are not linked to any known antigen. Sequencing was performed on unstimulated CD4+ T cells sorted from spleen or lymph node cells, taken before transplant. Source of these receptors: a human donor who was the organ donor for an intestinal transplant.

In DNA, the CDR3 is TGCGCCAGCAGCCCAGGTAGGGGACTCTACAATGAGCAGTTCTTC. This sequence encodes CASSPGRGLYNEQFF. The chain uses TRBV5-1 and TRBJ2-1; perhaps TRBD2 as D (6 bases). Germline V gene lookup returns CDR1 SGHRS and CDR2 YFSETQ. Trimming stripped 4 bases from V and 3 bases from J, with 14 bases between. The CDR3 is 15 residues long.

The CDR3 reads CASRSTARGLNSNQPQHF. CDR3 coding DNA: TGTGCCAGCCGATCCACGGCACGGGGACTGAATAGCAATCAGCCCCAGCATTTT. The J gene is TRBJ1-5, the V gene TRBV27; D is possibly TRBD1 (5 bases). The germline V gene has CDR1 MNHEY and CDR2 SMNVEV (reference sequence). This CDR3 region has 18 residues. The V end lost 8 bases, the J end lost 0 bases, and 23 bases lay between the germline ends.

CDR3 bases: TGTGCCAGCTCACCTTCCGGACTAGCGGAGCAGTTCTTC. It encodes CASSPSGLAEQFF. The chain employs TRBV18 and TRBJ2-1, with 9 bases identical to TRBD2. The CDR3 is 13 residues long. J was trimmed by 10 bases and V by 3 bases; bases with no gene match: 4. Germline values: CDR1 KGHSH, CDR2 LQKENI. The full variable domain, in which reference TRBV18 and TRBJ2-1 provide the parts outside the CDR3, is NAGVMQNPRHLVRRRGQEARLRCSPMKGHSHVYWYRQLPEEGLKFMVYLQKENIIDESGMPKERFSAEFPKEGPSILRIQQVVRGDSAAYFCASSPSGLAEQFFGPGTRLTVL.

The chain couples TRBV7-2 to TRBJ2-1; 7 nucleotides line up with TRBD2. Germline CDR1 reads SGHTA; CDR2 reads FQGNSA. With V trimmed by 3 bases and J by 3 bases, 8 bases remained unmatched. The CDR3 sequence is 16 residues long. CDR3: CASSFVSGRNYNEQFF. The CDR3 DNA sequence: TGTGCCAGCAGCTTCGTGTCCGGGAGGAACTACAATGAGCAGTTCTTC.

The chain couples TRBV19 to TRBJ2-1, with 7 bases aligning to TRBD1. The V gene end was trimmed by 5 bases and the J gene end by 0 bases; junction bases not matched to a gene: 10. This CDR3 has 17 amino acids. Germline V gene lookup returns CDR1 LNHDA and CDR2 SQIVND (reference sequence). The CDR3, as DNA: TGTGCCAGTAGTCTCCTTCACAGGGGTAGCTCCTACAATGAGCAGTTCTTC. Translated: CASSLLHRGSSYNEQFF.

CDR3 DNA sequence: TGTGCCACCAGCAGGGGAGTAGCGGACCTCTACGAGCAGTACTTC. It encodes CATSRGVADLYEQYF. The V and J genes are TRBV15 and TRBJ2-7; weak D call: TRBD2 (6 bases). This CDR3 has 15 residues. The ends were cut back, 3 bases at V and 3 bases at J, with 15 bases in the middle. CDR1 is LNHNV, CDR2 YYDKDF, per germline (reference sequence).

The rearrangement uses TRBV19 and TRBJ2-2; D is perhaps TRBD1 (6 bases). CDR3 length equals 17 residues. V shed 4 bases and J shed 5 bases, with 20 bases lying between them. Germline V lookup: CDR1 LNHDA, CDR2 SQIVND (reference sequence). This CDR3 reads CASSRFSIQGRTGELFF. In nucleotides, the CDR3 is TGTGCCAGTAGTAGGTTTTCTATTCAGGGGCGGACCGGGGAGCTGTTTTTT.

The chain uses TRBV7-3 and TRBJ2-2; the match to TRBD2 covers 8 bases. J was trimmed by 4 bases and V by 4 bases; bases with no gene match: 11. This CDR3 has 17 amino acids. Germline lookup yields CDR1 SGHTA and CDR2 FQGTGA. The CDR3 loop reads CASSSQGTSPLTGELFF. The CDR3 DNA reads TGTGCCAGCAGCTCCCAGGGGACTAGTCCCCTCACCGGGGAGCTGTTTTTT.

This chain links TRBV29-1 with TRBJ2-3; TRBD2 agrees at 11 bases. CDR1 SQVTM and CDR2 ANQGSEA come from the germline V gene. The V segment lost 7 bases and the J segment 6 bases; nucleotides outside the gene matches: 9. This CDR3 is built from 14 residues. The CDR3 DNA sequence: TGCAGCGCGCTTAGCGGGAGGGCCCTTGATACGCAGTATTTT. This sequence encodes CSALSGRALDTQYF.

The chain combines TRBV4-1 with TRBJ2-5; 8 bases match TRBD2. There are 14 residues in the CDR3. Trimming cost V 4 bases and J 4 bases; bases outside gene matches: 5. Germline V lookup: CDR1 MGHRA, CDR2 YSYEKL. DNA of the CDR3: TGCGCCAGCAGCCTAATCGGGACTAGAGAGACCCAGTACTTC. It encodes CASSLIGTRETQYF.

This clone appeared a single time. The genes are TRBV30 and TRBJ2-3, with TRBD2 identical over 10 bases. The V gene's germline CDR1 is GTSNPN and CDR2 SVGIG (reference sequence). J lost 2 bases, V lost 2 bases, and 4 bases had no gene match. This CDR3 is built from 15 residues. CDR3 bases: TGTGCCTGGAGTTCCGGGACTAGCGCCACAGATACGCAGTATTTT. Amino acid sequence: CAWSSGTSATDTQYF.

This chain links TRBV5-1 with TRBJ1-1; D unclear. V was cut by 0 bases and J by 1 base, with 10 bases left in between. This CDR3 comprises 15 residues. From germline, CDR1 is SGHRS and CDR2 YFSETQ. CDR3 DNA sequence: TGCGCCAGCAGCTTGGTCCGACATCGGAACACTGAAGCTTTCTTT. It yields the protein CASSLVRHRNTEAFF.

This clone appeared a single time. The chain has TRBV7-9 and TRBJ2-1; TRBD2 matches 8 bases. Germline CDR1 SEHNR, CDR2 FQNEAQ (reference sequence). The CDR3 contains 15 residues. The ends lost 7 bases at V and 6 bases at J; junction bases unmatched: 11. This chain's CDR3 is CASNPGRGELNEQFF. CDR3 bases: TGTGCCAGCAACCCAGGGCGGGGGGAACTCAATGAGCAGTTCTTC. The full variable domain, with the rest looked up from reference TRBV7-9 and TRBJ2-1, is DTGVSQNPRHKITKRGQNVTFRCDPISEHNRLYWYRQTLGQGPEFLTYFQNEAQLEKSRLLSDRFSAERPKGSFSTLEIQRTEQGDSAMYLCASNPGRGELNEQFFGPGTRLTVL.

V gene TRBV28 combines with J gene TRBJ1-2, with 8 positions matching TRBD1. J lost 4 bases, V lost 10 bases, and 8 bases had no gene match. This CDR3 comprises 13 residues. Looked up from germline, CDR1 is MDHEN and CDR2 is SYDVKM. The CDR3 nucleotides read TGTGCCATTTCACTTGGGACAGGCTATGGCTACACCTTC. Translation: CAISLGTGYGYTF.

The chain's CDR3 is CASSRDLLSDTQYF. The CDR3 DNA is TGTGCCAGCAGCCGGGACCTACTGTCAGATACGCAGTATTTT. This chain connects TRBV2 to TRBJ2-3, with D perhaps assigned TRBD1 or TRBD2 (5 bases each). Germline CDR1 and CDR2: SNHLY and FYNNEI. This CDR3 region has 14 residues. The V end was cut by 6 bases, the J end by 4 bases, with 14 bases between.

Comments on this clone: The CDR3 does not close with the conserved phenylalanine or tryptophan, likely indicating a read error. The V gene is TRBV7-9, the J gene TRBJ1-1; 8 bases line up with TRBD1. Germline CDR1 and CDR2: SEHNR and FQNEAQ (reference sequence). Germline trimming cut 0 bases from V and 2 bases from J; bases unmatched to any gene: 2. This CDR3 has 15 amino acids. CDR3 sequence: CASSLAGTGNTEAFL. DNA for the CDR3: TGTGCCAGCAGCTTAGCCGGGACAGGTAACACTGAAGCTTTCCTT.

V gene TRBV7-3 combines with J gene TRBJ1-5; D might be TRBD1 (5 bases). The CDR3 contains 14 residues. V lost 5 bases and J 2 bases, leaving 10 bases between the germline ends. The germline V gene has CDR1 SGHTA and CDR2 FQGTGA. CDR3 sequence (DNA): TGTGCCAGCAGCGCCAAAGGGGGCAATCAGCCCCAGCATTTT. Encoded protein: CASSAKGGNQPQHF.

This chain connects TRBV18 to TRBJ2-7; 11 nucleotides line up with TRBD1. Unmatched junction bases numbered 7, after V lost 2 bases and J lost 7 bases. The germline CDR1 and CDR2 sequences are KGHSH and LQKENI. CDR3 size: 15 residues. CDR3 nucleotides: TGTGCCAGCTCACCAACAGGACAGGGGGCTCGGGAGCAGTACTTC. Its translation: CASSPTGQGAREQYF.

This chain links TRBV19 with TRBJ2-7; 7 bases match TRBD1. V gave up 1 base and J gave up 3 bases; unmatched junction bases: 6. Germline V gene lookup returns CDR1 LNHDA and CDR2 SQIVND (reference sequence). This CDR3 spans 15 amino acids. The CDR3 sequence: CASSIATGVVYEQYF. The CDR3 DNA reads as TGTGCCAGTAGTATAGCAACAGGGGTTGTCTACGAGCAGTACTTC. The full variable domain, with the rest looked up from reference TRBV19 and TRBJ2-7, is DGGITQSPKYLFRKEGQNVTLSCEQNLNHDAMYWYRQDPGQGLRLIYYSQIVNDFQKGDIAEGYSVSREKKESFPLTVTSAQKNPTAFYLCASSIATGVVYEQYFGPGTRLTVT.

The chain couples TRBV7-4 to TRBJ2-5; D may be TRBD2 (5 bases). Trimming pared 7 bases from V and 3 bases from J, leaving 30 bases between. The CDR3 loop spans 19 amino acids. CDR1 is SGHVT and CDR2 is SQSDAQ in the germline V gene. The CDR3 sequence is CASTIRGGYSSGGKETQYF. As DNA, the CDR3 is TGTGCCAGCACAATAAGAGGTGGGTATTCGAGCGGTGGCAAAGAGACCCAGTACTTC.

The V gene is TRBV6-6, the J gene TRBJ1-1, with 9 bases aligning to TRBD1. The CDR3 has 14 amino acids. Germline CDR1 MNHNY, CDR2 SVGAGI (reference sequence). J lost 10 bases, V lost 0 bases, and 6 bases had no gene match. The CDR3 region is CASSYSTGGFGAFF. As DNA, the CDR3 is TGTGCCAGCAGTTACTCGACAGGGGGTTTCGGAGCTTTCTTT.

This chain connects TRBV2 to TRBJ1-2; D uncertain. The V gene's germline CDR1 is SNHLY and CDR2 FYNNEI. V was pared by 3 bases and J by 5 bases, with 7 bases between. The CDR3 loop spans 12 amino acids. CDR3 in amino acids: CASSDVGYGYTF. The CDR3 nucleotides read TGTGCCAGCAGTGATGTTGGATATGGCTACACCTTC.

In DNA, the CDR3 is TGCGCCAGCAGCCAAGATTACCAGGGGGCTCAGCCCCAGCATTTT. Its protein is CASSQDYQGAQPQHF. This chain uses TRBV4-1 with TRBJ1-5, with 8 bases that match TRBD1. CDR1 is MGHRA, CDR2 YSYEKL, per germline. Trimming removed 0 bases from V and 6 bases from J; junction bases left unmatched: 4. This CDR3 is built from 15 residues.

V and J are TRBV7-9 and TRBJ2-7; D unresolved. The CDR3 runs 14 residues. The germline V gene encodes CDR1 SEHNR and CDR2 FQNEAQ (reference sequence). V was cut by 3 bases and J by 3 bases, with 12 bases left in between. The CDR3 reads CASSLAPPVYEQYF. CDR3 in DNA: TGTGCCAGCAGCTTGGCGCCCCCCGTCTACGAGCAGTACTTC.

Written as DNA, the CDR3 is TGTGCCAGCAGCCCGGGGACTAGCGGGAGAGAGACCCAGTACTTC. This translates into CASSPGTSGRETQYF. The J gene is TRBJ2-5, the V gene TRBV7-2; 14 nucleotides agree with TRBD2. Unmatched junction bases numbered 3, after V lost 5 bases and J lost 4 bases. Germline CDR1 SGHTA, CDR2 FQGNSA. The CDR3 runs 15 residues. Looking up the rest from reference TRBV7-2 and TRBJ2-5 gives the full variable domain: GAGVSQSPSNKVTEKGKDVELRCDPISGHTALYWYRQSLGQGLEFLIYFQGNSAPDKSGLPSDRFSAERTGGSVSTLTIQRTQQEDSAVYLCASSPGTSGRETQYFGPGTRLLVL.

DNA for the CDR3: TGTGCCAGCAGCTTAGATTTGGCGGGAGCTGGCAATGAGCAGTTCTTC. Its protein is CASSLDLAGAGNEQFF. V is TRBV11-2 and J is TRBJ2-1; 7 positions agree with TRBD2. V gave up 0 bases and J gave up 6 bases; unmatched junction bases: 8. The CDR3 covers 16 residues. Germline V gene lookup returns CDR1 SGHAT and CDR2 FQNNGV.

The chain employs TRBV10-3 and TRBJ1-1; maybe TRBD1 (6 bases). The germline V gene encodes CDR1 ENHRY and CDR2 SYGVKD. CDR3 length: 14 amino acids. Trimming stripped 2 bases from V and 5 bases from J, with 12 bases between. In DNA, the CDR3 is TGTGCCATCAGTGAGCCTAGGGGGGCAACTGAAGCTTTCTTT. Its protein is CAISEPRGATEAFF.

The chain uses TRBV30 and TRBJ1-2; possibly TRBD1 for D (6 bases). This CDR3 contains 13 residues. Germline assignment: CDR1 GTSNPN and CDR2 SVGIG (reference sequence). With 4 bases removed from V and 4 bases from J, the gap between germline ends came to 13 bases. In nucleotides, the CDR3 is TGTGCCTGGATGGAGGGGGGCCGCTATGGCTACACCTTC. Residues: CAWMEGGRYGYTF.

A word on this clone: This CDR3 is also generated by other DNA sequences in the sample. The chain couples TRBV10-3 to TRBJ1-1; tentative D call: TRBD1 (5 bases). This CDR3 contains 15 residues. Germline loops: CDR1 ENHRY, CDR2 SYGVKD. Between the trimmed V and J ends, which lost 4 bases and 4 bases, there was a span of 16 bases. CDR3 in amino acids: CAISAGLLRGTEAFF. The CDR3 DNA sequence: TGTGCCATCAGTGCAGGGCTGCTAAGAGGCACTGAAGCTTTCTTT.

The DNA of the CDR3 is TGTGCCAGCAGGACGGCGAACACCGGGGAGCTGTTTTTT. Its translation: CASRTANTGELFF. The chain employs TRBV7-7 and TRBJ2-2, with D hard to call. Germline V CDR1 and CDR2: SSHAT, FNYEAQ (reference sequence). CDR3 size: 13 residues. Trimming pared 6 bases from V and 0 bases from J, leaving 5 bases between.

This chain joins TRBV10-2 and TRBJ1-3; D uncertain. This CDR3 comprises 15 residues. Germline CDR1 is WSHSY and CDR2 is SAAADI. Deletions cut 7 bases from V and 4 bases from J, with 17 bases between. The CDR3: CASTTTGNTGNTIYF. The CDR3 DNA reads TGCGCCAGCACTACTACGGGAAACACCGGAAACACCATATATTTT.